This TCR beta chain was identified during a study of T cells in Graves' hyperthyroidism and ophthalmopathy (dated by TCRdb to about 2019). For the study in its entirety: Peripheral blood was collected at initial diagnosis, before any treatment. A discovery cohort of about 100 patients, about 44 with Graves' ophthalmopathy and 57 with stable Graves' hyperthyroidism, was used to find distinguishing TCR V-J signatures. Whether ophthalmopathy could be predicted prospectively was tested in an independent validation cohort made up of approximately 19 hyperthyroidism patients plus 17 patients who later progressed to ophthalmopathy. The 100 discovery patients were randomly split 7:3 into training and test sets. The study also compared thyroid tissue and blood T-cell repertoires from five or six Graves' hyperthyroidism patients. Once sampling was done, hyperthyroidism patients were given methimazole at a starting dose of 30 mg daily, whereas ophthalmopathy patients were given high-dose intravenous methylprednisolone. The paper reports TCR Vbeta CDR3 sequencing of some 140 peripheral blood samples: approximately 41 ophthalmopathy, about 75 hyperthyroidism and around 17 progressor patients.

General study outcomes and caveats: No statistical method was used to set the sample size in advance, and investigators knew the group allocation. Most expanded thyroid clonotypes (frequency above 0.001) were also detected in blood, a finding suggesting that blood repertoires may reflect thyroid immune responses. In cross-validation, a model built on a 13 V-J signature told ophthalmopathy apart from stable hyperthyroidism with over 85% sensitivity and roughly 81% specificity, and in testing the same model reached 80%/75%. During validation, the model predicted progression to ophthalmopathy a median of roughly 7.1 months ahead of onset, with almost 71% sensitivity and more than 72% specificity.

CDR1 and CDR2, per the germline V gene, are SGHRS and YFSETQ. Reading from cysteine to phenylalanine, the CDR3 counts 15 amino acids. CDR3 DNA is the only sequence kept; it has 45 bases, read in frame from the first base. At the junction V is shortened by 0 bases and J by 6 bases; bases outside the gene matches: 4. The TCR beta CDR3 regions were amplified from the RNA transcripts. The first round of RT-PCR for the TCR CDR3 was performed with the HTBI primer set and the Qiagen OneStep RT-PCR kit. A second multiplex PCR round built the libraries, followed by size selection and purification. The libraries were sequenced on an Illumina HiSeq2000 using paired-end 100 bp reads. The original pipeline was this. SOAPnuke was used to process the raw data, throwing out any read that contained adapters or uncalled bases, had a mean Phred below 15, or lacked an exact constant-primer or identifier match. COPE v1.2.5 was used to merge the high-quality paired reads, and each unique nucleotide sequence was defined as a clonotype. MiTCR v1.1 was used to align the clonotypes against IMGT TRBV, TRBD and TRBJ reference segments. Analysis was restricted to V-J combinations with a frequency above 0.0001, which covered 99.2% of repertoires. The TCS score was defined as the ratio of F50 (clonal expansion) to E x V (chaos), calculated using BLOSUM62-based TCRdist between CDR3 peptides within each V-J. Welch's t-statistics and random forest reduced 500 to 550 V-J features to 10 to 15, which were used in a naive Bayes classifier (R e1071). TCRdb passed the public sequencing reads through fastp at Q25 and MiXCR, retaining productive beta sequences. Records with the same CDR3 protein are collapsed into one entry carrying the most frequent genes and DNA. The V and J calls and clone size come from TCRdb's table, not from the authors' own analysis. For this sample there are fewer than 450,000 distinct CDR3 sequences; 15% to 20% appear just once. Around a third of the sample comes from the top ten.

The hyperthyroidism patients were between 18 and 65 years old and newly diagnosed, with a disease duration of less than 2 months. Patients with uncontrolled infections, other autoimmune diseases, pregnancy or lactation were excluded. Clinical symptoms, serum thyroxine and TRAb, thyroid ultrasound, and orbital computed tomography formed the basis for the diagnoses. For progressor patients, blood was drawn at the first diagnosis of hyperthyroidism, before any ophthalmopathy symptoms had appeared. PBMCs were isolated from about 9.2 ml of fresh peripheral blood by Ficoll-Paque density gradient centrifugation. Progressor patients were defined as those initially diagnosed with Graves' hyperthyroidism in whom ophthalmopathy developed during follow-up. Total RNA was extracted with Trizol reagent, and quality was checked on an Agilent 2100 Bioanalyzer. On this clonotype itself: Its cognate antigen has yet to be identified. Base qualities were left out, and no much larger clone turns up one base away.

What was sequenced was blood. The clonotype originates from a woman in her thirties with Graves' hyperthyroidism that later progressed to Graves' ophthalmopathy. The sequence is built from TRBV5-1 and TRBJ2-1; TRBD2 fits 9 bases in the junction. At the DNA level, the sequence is TGCGCCAGCAGCTTGGTGTTAGCGGGGGTCAATGAGCAGTTCTTC. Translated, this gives CASSLVLAGVNEQFF.